These 25 T cell receptor beta chains share one sample of origin, sequenced in a study of immune cell composition in non-small cell lung cancer. Normal lung sampling was at least 3 cm from the tumour, as distant as possible. Libraries were prepared by immunoSEQ multiplex PCR; TCRdb keeps only in-frame clonotypes and omits some of them. This table has more than 15,000 clones, 77% appearing once. The data also belong to a second study, concerning CD4 T cells in lung cancer.

What was sequenced was non-adjacent lung tissue. The receptors originated from a human donor with non-small cell lung cancer.

This chain connects TRBV7-2 to TRBJ1-2, with D perhaps matching TRBD1 (6 bases). Germline V CDR1 and CDR2: SGHTA, FQGNSA. There are 14 residues in the CDR3. V lost 3 bases to trimming and J lost 4 bases, with 12 bases between them. The CDR3 DNA reads TGTGCCAGCAGCTTCACAGGGACGCTCTATGGCTACACCTTC. This translates into CASSFTGTLYGYTF. The full variable domain, with the rest looked up from reference TRBV7-2 and TRBJ1-2, is GAGVSQSPSNKVTEKGKDVELRCDPISGHTALYWYRQSLGQGLEFLIYFQGNSAPDKSGLPSDRFSAERTGGSVSTLTIQRTQQEDSAVYLCASSFTGTLYGYTFGSGTRLTVV.

The chain couples TRBV7-2 to TRBJ2-3, with D possibly being TRBD1 (5 bases). This CDR3 contains 14 residues. Trimming took off 0 bases at V and 7 bases at J, with 11 bases between the two ends. CDR1 and CDR2 from the germline V gene are SGHTA and FQGNSA. DNA for the CDR3: TGTGCCAGCAGCTTAGCGTGGCAGGGAAATACGCAGTATTTT. This sequence encodes CASSLAWQGNTQYF.

V is TRBV28 and J is TRBJ1-1; D is ambiguous. V gave up 6 bases and J gave up 0 bases, with 11 bases separating them. Germline CDR1 is MDHEN and CDR2 is SYDVKM. The CDR3 contains 14 residues. For the CDR3, the DNA is TGTGCCAGCAGCTCGGTGGGATTGAACACTGAAGCTTTCTTT. Amino acid sequence: CASSSVGLNTEAFF. The variable domain in full, completed from reference TRBV28 and TRBJ1-1, reads DVKVTQSSRYLVKRTGEKVFLECVQDMDHENMFWYRQDPGLGLRLIYFSYDVKMKEKGDIPEGYSVSREKKERFSLILESASTNQTSMYLCASSSVGLNTEAFFGQGTRLTVV.

The CDR3 spells CASSQERVGIYNEQFF. The CDR3 bases are TGCGCCAGCAGCCAAGAACGGGTGGGGATATACAATGAGCAGTTCTTC. The rearrangement links TRBV4-3 to TRBJ2-1; no firm D call. Germline CDR1 reads LGHNA; CDR2 reads YSLEER. V dropped 0 bases and J dropped 4 bases, with 13 bases sitting between them. The CDR3 runs 16 residues.

The gene calls are TRBV7-2 and TRBJ1-6, with a weak D call TRBD1 (5 bases). CDR3 length: 13 amino acids. Trimming took 2 bases from V and 8 from J, leaving 7 bases between them. Germline-derived CDR1 and CDR2 are SGHTA and FQGNSA. The CDR3 is CASSLMGDSPLHF. The CDR3 DNA follows: TGTGCCAGCAGCTTAATGGGGGATTCACCCCTCCACTTT.

The CDR3 here is CASRPPQGKGNQPQHF. CDR3 DNA sequence: TGTGCCAGCAGGCCCCCACAGGGGAAGGGCAATCAGCCCCAGCATTTT. The V and J genes are TRBV5-8 and TRBJ1-5; 7 bases agree with TRBD1. With 5 bases clipped from V and 2 bases from J, the junction kept 10 bases outside the gene matches. CDR3 length: 16 amino acids. The germline CDR1 and CDR2 sequences are SGHTS and YDEGEE.

The chain employs TRBV11-3 and TRBJ2-7; no clear D gene. CDR3 length: 16 amino acids. Trimming cost V 5 bases and J 6 bases, with 23 bases left between them. The germline V gene has CDR1 SGHNT and CDR2 YENEEA. The CDR3 DNA reads as TGTGCCAGCAGCCGTCGAGGTGGTCACGGAGAAGGCGAGCAGTACTTC. Protein: CASSRRGGHGEGEQYF.

V usage is TRBV5-4 and J usage is TRBJ2-5; D not certain. Trimming pared 0 bases from V and 1 base from J, leaving 4 bases between. CDR1 and CDR2 from the germline V gene are SGHNT and YYREEE (reference sequence). The CDR3 contains 13 residues. The CDR3, as DNA: TGTGCCAGCAGCTTGGGGATCCAAGAGACCCAGTACTTC. Translating gives CASSLGIQETQYF.

This rearrangement joins TRBV4-3 to TRBJ1-4; TRBD1 agrees at 8 bases. CDR1 LGHNA and CDR2 YSLEER come from the germline V gene. V gave up 3 bases and J gave up 8 bases; unmatched junction bases: 8. CDR3 length: 15 residues. The CDR3 DNA reads as TGCGCCAGCAGCCAGCCAGGGGGCTTGAGCGAAAAACTGTTTTTT. Translating it yields CASSQPGGLSEKLFF.

The V and J genes are TRBV18 and TRBJ2-5; D is possibly TRBD1 or TRBD2 (5 bases each). The J call may be incorrect, as the DNA end agrees better with TRBJ2-7. This CDR3 is 13 amino acids long. Germline CDR1 is KGHSH and CDR2 is LQKENI. The CDR3 nucleotides read TGTGCCAGCTCACCGGTTGGGGGTTACGAGCAGTACTTC. Protein product: CASSPVGGYEQYF.

This chain uses TRBV9 with TRBJ2-3; TRBD2 matches 8 bases. Per germline, CDR1 SGDLS and CDR2 YYNGEE. Losses at the gene ends were 2 bases for V and 4 bases for J; bases not matched to a gene: 6. This CDR3 has 15 amino acids. CDR3 amino acids: CASSVSGGAPDTQYF. Here the CDR3 DNA reads TGTGCCAGCAGCGTTTCGGGGGGGGCCCCAGATACGCAGTATTTT.

This chain links TRBV11-3 with TRBJ2-3; 8 nucleotides line up with TRBD1. CDR3 length: 13 amino acids. Germline CDR1 and CDR2: SGHNT and YENEEA. With V trimmed by 6 bases and J by 9 bases, 8 bases remained unmatched. CDR3 protein: CASSRGTGETQYF. CDR3 coding DNA: TGTGCCAGCAGTAGAGGGACAGGAGAAACGCAGTATTTT.

This clone was observed a handful of times. V is TRBV9 and J is TRBJ2-5, with D possibly TRBD2 on 6 matching bases. The CDR3 sequence is 14 residues long. In germline, CDR1 is SGDLS, CDR2 YYNGEE. V lost 3 bases to trimming and J lost 0 bases, with 9 bases between them. This CDR3 reads CASSGDLYQETQYF. For the CDR3, the DNA is TGTGCCAGCAGCGGGGACTTGTACCAAGAGACCCAGTACTTC. Looking up the rest from reference TRBV9 and TRBJ2-5 gives the full variable domain: DSGVTQTPKHLITATGQRVTLRCSPRSGDLSVYWYQQSLDQGLQFLIQYYNGEERAKGNILERFSAQQFPDLHSELNLSSLELGDSALYFCASSGDLYQETQYFGPGTRLLVL.

This clone is deemed medium-sized (0.01 to 0.1%). The rearrangement links TRBV6-5 to TRBJ1-4; maybe TRBD1 (5 bases). Germline V gives CDR1 MNHEY, CDR2 SVGAGI. CDR3 length: 15 residues. Deletions cut 6 bases from V and 4 bases from J, with 15 bases between. CDR3 nucleotides: TGTGCCAGCAGCCGGGACCTTACTAATAATGAAAAACTGTTTTTT. Protein: CASSRDLTNNEKLFF.

The rearrangement uses TRBV7-9 and TRBJ1-2; D gene uncertain. Germline assignment: CDR1 SEHNR and CDR2 FQNEAQ (reference sequence). Trimming cost V 5 bases and J 0 bases, with 13 bases left between them. The CDR3 has 15 amino acids. The CDR3 coding sequence is TGTGCCAGCAGCCCCGCATTTTTATCTAACTATGGCTACACCTTC. It encodes CASSPAFLSNYGYTF.

The chain uses TRBV6-1 and TRBJ2-3, with unresolved D. Trimming stripped 7 bases from V and 1 base from J, with 9 bases between. Germline CDR1 is MNHNS and CDR2 is SASEGT. This CDR3 region has 13 residues. CDR3 protein: CASNQKGTDTQYF. CDR3 in DNA: TGTGCCAGCAATCAGAAAGGCACAGATACGCAGTATTTT.

V gene TRBV18 combines with J gene TRBJ1-5; the D is unclear. The CDR3 is 15 residues long. Trimming removed 0 bases from V and 2 bases from J, with 8 bases in between. Germline V gives CDR1 KGHSH, CDR2 LQKENI. CDR3 region: CASSPPGPRNQPQHF. As DNA, the CDR3 is TGTGCCAGCTCACCACCGGGCCCCCGCAATCAGCCCCAGCATTTT.

The chain couples TRBV6-6 to TRBJ2-2; TRBD1 aligns across 8 bases. V was pared by 5 bases and J by 6 bases, with 5 bases of the junction left unmatched. The germline V gene has CDR1 MNHNY and CDR2 SVGAGI (reference sequence). The CDR3 is 14 amino acids. As DNA, the CDR3 is TGTGCCAGCAGTATCGGACAGGGCCCCGGGGAGCTGTTTTTT. It specifies CASSIGQGPGELFF.

The V and J genes are TRBV5-8 and TRBJ1-3, with D perhaps matching TRBD1 (5 bases). This CDR3 contains 17 residues. Germline CDR1 SGHTS, CDR2 YDEGEE. Trimming cost V 1 base and J 0 bases, with 14 bases left between them. The CDR3 here is CASSLTLRDYSGNTIYF. CDR3 sequence (DNA): TGTGCCAGCAGCTTGACTCTCAGGGATTACTCTGGAAACACCATATATTTT.

The chain couples TRBV2 to TRBJ2-3; D is unclear. Germline-derived CDR1 and CDR2 are SNHLY and FYNNEI. With 5 bases removed from V and 2 bases from J, the gap between germline ends came to 14 bases. CDR3 length: 15 amino acids. CDR3 amino acids: CASSKDGRLTDTQYF. CDR3 sequence (DNA): TGTGCCAGCAGTAAAGACGGTAGACTCACAGATACGCAGTATTTT.

The chain combines TRBV5-6 with TRBJ1-2; the D gene is possibly TRBD1 (6 bases). V lost 7 bases and J lost 2, with 21 bases in between. The CDR3 runs 16 residues. Germline CDR1 SGHDT, CDR2 YYEEEE. The CDR3 sequence is CASLVKAGTSNYGYTF. For the CDR3, the DNA is TGTGCCAGCCTCGTAAAAGCCGGGACATCGAACTATGGCTACACCTTC.

This sequence joins TRBV19 and TRBJ1-4; D is undetermined. CDR1 LNHDA and CDR2 SQIVND come from the germline V gene (reference sequence). The CDR3 extends over 15 amino acids. V was clipped by 3 bases and J by 0 bases, with 8 bases between them. The CDR3 DNA reads as TGTGCCAGTAGTATTCGGGCATCAACTAATGAAAAACTGTTTTTT. This translates into CASSIRASTNEKLFF.

The chain links TRBV11-2 to TRBJ2-1; TRBD2 agrees at 7 bases. Germline assignment: CDR1 SGHAT and CDR2 FQNNGV. V gave up 5 bases and J gave up 10 bases; unmatched junction bases: 14. The CDR3 has 15 residues. Written as DNA, the CDR3 is TGTGCCAGCAGCCCTCCTGGACTAGTTCGAAGGGAGCAGTTCTTC. Translating it yields CASSPPGLVRREQFF.

This clone has just one count. The rearrangement links TRBV11-2 to TRBJ2-2; D might be TRBD1 or TRBD2, each matching 6 bases. The CDR3 is made up of 14 amino acids. Germline values: CDR1 SGHAT, CDR2 FQNNGV. V lost 5 bases, J lost 4 bases, and 11 bases lay in between. The CDR3 DNA reads TGTGCCAGCAGCGCCGGGGGCCTCACCGGGGAGCTGTTTTTT. It is translated as CASSAGGLTGELFF. Supplemented by reference TRBV11-2 and TRBJ2-2, the full variable domain reads EAGVAQSPRYKIIEKRQSVAFWCNPISGHATLYWYQQILGQGPKLLIQFQNNGVVDDSQLPKDRFSAERLKGVDSTLKIQPAKLEDSAVYLCASSAGGLTGELFFGEGSRLTVL.

The J gene is TRBJ2-7, the V gene TRBV14, with a tentative D call TRBD1 (6 bases). Trimming took off 2 bases at V and 2 bases at J, with 13 bases between the two ends. Germline CDR1 is SGHDN and CDR2 is FVKESK. This CDR3 contains 15 residues. CDR3 DNA: TGTGCCAGCAGCCAATTCACAGGGAACACCTACGAGCAGTACTTC. Translated: CASSQFTGNTYEQYF.